This TCR beta chain was identified during a study of response to subunit inactivated influenza vaccine. TCRdb recomputed calls from the RT-PCR reads with MiXCR, one row per CDR3 protein. The sample includes about 520,000 distinct CDR3 sequences, about 25% of them seen just once. Germline lookup yields CDR1 SGHRS and CDR2 YFSETQ. J was trimmed by 1 base and V by 2 bases; bases with no gene match: 4. This CDR3 spans 17 amino acids. In this sample, this clonotype turned up a few times. The TCR was taken from a man aged 50 to 60 who received an inactivated influenza vaccine. The starting material was CD4+ T cells sorted from PBMCs, obtained 5 to 6 days after vaccination. The genes are TRBV5-1 and TRBJ2-2; 11 nucleotides match TRBD2. In DNA form, the CDR3 reads TGCGCCAGCAGCTTAAGGACTAGCGGGCAGAACACCGGGGAGCTGTTTTTT. This translates into CASSLRTSGQNTGELFF.